Below, 3 T cell receptor beta chains from the same sample are listed, as sequenced in a study of blood T cell repertoires in COVID-19. Repertoires were generated with immunoSEQ multiplex PCR, while TCRdb's copy carries only in-frame clones and drops some. The sample has 200,000 to 250,000 clones; around nine tenths are singletons. Sequenced material: peripheral blood. These receptor sequences come from a man aged 50 or older with COVID-19, enrolled during active disease.

The DNA of the CDR3 is TGTGCCAGCAGTTACGGGGGCGGGGGTAATGAAAAACTGTTTTTT. It codes for CASSYGGGGNEKLFF. This sequence joins TRBV6-5 and TRBJ1-4; D is possibly TRBD1 (6 bases). The V gene lost 2 bases and the J gene lost 4 bases, with 11 bases spanning the gap. The germline gives CDR1 MNHEY, CDR2 SVGAGI. The CDR3 loop spans 15 amino acids.

The chain employs TRBV6-6 and TRBJ2-5, with TRBD2 identical over 13 bases. V gave up 10 bases and J gave up 7 bases; unmatched junction bases: 6. CDR3 length equals 13 residues. Germline V gives CDR1 MNHNY, CDR2 SVGAGI (reference sequence). CDR3 residues: CATSLAGGPTQYF. The CDR3 DNA follows: TGTGCCACCTCACTAGCGGGAGGGCCGACCCAGTACTTC.

The chain links TRBV11-2 to TRBJ2-1; 10 bases are a match to TRBD2. This CDR3 is 15 amino acids long. J was trimmed by 7 bases and V by 3 bases; bases with no gene match: 6. CDR1 and CDR2 from the germline V gene are SGHAT and FQNNGV. CDR3 loop: CASSFKAGGANEQFF. For the CDR3, the DNA is TGTGCCAGCAGCTTCAAAGCGGGAGGGGCGAATGAGCAGTTCTTC.